This TCR beta chain is drawn from a study of T cells in localized non-small cell lung cancer. Study-level results: Elevated blood T cell density was associated with longer overall survival.

Using immunoSEQ multiplex PCR, the repertoire was profiled, and TCRdb retains in-frame clones only, with some absent. The table has some 1,600 clones, approximately 25% seen once. This clone is labeled large. Antigen unknown. This CDR3 region has 13 residues. CDR1 is MNHGY, CDR2 SAAAGT, per germline. The V segment lost 5 bases and the J segment 4 bases; nucleotides outside the gene matches: 4. J is TRBJ1-1 and V is TRBV6-8, with TRBD1 matching over 7 bases. This clonotype was obtained from a male donor older than 55 with stage I lung adenocarcinoma. The specimen was normal lung tissue next to the tumor, collected before any cancer treatment. CDR3 nucleotides: TGTGCCAGCAGTGCGGACAGGCTCACTGAAGCTTTCTTT. This translates into CASSADRLTEAFF.